Shown below are 10 T cell receptor beta chains from a single sample sequenced in a study of cytomegalovirus exposure and HLA in healthy donors. The PCR employed 60 Vbeta primers together with 13 Jbeta primers. Sequenced by immunoSEQ multiplex PCR; TCRdb stores in-frame clones only, minus some. Of about 120,000 clones in the sample, around 77% were seen once. The sequenced material came from PBMCs. These receptors were collected from a male donor in good health and CMV-seropositive.

This chain uses TRBV6-6 with TRBJ2-3; D remains ambiguous. The CDR3 is made up of 12 amino acids. Germline CDR1 is MNHNY and CDR2 is SVGAGI (reference sequence). V was cut by 6 bases and J by 0 bases, with 4 bases left in between. CDR3 loop: CASSQSTDTQYF. CDR3 sequence (DNA): TGTGCCAGCAGCCAGAGCACAGATACGCAGTATTTT.

J is TRBJ2-2 and V is TRBV14; D possibly corresponds to TRBD2 (6 bases). V gave up 4 bases and J gave up 6 bases, with 12 bases separating them. Germline V CDR1 and CDR2: SGHDN, FVKESK. This CDR3 is 14 amino acids long. The CDR3 is CASSLVGGSGELFF. Written as DNA, the CDR3 is TGTGCCAGCAGCCTTGTTGGGGGGTCCGGGGAGCTGTTTTTT. Full variable domain (rest looked up from reference TRBV14 and TRBJ2-2): EAGVTQFPSHSVIEKGQTVTLRCDPISGHDNLYWYRRVMGKEIKFLLHFVKESKQDESGMPNNRFLAERTGGTYSTLKVQPAELEDSGVYFCASSLVGGSGELFFGEGSRLTVL.

The chain carries TRBV6-5 and TRBJ1-2; 7 positions agree with TRBD1. V lost 2 bases to trimming and J lost 5 bases; unmatched junction nucleotides: 2. Germline CDR1 MNHEY, CDR2 SVGAGI. The CDR3 is made up of 13 amino acids. In DNA, the CDR3 is TGTGCCAGCAGTTACGAACAGGGGTATGGCTACACCTTC. Protein sequence: CASSYEQGYGYTF.

The chain carries TRBV18 and TRBJ2-1; perhaps TRBD2 as D (6 bases). Trimming stripped 1 base from V and 8 bases from J, with 21 bases between. CDR1 is KGHSH and CDR2 is LQKENI in the germline V gene. The CDR3 has 17 residues. The CDR3 nucleotides read TGTGCCAGCTCACCACTCCTGGGCCGGGGGAAGTTCGATGAGCAGTTCTTC. It encodes CASSPLLGRGKFDEQFF.

This clone was counted between two and nine times. Written as DNA, the CDR3 is TGTGCCAGCAGCTTGGGGCCCGAAACCATTACCACAGATACGCAGTATTTT. Translated: CASSLGPETITTDTQYF. The chain recombines TRBV5-6 with TRBJ2-3; D unresolved. The CDR3 loop spans 17 amino acids. The V end lost 0 bases, the J end lost 2 bases, and 16 bases lay between the germline ends. Germline values: CDR1 SGHDT, CDR2 YYEEEE.

The chain is built from TRBV19 and TRBJ1-2; no clear D gene. V lost 0 bases to trimming and J lost 1 base, with 12 bases between them. The germline gives CDR1 LNHDA, CDR2 SQIVND (reference sequence). The CDR3 spans 16 residues. The DNA of the CDR3 is TGTGCCAGTAGTATAGATCCGCGGAGGGATAACTATGGCTACACCTTC. Protein product: CASSIDPRRDNYGYTF.

The chain joins TRBV19 to TRBJ2-3, with a weak D call TRBD1 (5 bases). Germline lookup yields CDR1 LNHDA and CDR2 SQIVND (reference sequence). CDR3 length equals 14 residues. V was pared by 1 base and J by 3 bases, with 8 bases between. The CDR3 DNA is TGTGCCAGTAGTATAGGTCAGGGAACAGATACGCAGTATTTT. Its protein product is CASSIGQGTDTQYF.

The rearrangement joins TRBV11-1 to TRBJ1-1; no clear D gene. The V and J ends lost 0 bases and 2 bases respectively, with 7 bases between them. Per germline, CDR1 SGHAT and CDR2 FQDESV (reference sequence). This CDR3 has 14 residues. The CDR3 DNA reads as TGTGCCAGCAGCTTAGCGGCCCAAAACACTGAAGCTTTCTTT. Residues: CASSLAAQNTEAFF.

V usage is TRBV6-1 and J usage is TRBJ1-1, with D possibly TRBD1 on 6 matching bases. CDR1 is MNHNS and CDR2 is SASEGT in the germline V gene. V was shortened by 5 bases and J by 6 bases, with 13 bases between the two germline ends. The CDR3 loop spans 13 amino acids. The CDR3 spells CASSSRTAAEAFF. Written as DNA, the CDR3 is TGTGCCAGCAGTTCCCGGACAGCGGCTGAAGCTTTCTTT.

This clone showed up just a few times. V is TRBV6-5 and J is TRBJ2-7; no reliable D call. Trimming removed 5 bases at V and 6 bases at J, with 17 bases between. The CDR3 runs 14 residues. Looked up from germline, CDR1 is MNHEY and CDR2 is SVGAGI. CDR3 amino acids: CASSELPGPREQYF. CDR3 bases: TGTGCCAGCAGTGAACTACCGGGTCCCCGCGAGCAGTACTTC.